This T cell receptor beta chain is drawn from a study of T cell repertoires in cytomegalovirus infection. Overall study context: Indicated by public TCR beta signatures were CMV infection and matching HLA type. Findings and caveats of the study: Cumulative frequency (of public TCR beta family members) identified carriers of CMV plus the relevant HLA. The ex vivo response was dominated by HLA-C-restricted CMV-specific TCR beta clonotypes.

Germline V gene lookup returns CDR1 DFQATT and CDR2 SNEGSKA (reference sequence). V trimming: 5 bases; J trimming: 7 bases; junction bases outside the gene matches: 8. The CDR3 sequence is 13 residues long. This clonotype was observed a few times. Its target is not known. TCRdb re-called the reads through MiXCR, storing one row per CDR3 protein. The table shows roughly 300,000 distinct CDR3 sequences, with roughly 25% occurring only once. What was sequenced was PBMCs. The clonotype comes from a human donor in good health (CMV status not recorded). Some clones in this sample may be carry-over from other donors' samples. This chain connects TRBV20-1 to TRBJ2-7; 10 nucleotides agree with TRBD1. CDR3 in DNA: TGCAGTGCTTGCGACAGGGGGCGCGCGGAGCAGTACTTC. This codes for CSACDRGRAEQYF.